This T cell receptor (beta chain) was found in a study of OX40 agonist ivuxolimab in advanced cancers. Study in general: Patients were dosed intravenously with ivuxolimab at 0.01 to 10 mg/kg every 2 weeks.

As for this clone: Its antigen remains unidentified.

The data were produced by immunoSEQ multiplex PCR, yet TCRdb's version contains in-frame clones alone and is incomplete. Among 100,000 to 150,000 clones, less than 95% were seen once, and the ten largest hold around 0.84%. This CDR3 spans 13 amino acids. The trim removed 7 bases at V and 7 bases at J, leaving 13 bases unmatched. Germline lookup yields CDR1 SQVTM and CDR2 ANQGSEA. Points from the study as a whole: Clonal expansion by week 6 occurred in CD4+ and CD8+ blood T cells (at 0.1 to 3.0 mg/kg). More expanded clones were found, on average, in CD8+ than in CD4+ T cells.

This TCR was recovered from an adult with an advanced solid tumor such as melanoma, head and neck, liver or kidney cancer. This sequence joins TRBV29-1 and TRBJ2-7, with 7 positions matching TRBD1. The sequenced sample was CD4+ or CD8+ T cells sorted from blood, obtained in a trial of the OX40 agonist ivuxolimab. The DNA of the CDR3 is TGCAGCGGTCGAGGGACAGTTAAGGGTGAGCAGTACTTC. Translating gives CSGRGTVKGEQYF.